This T cell receptor beta chain was retrieved from a study of somatic mutations in cytotoxic T cells in rheumatoid arthritis. About the research overall: Including V beta1+ cells that were sequenced for TCRB, some T-cell populations stained with V beta antibodies were flow-sorted at nearly 100% purity. Findings of the study overall: Rheumatoid arthritis patients and age-matched healthy controls showed no significant difference in CD8+ T-cell clonality.

As for this clone: Its antigen is not known. At one boundary the junction diverges from the germline segment, which might be a read error.

Sequenced by immunoSEQ multiplex PCR; TCRdb stores in-frame clones only, minus some. The sample yields roughly 10,000 clones, 65% to 85% seen once. The sequence was collected from a woman aged 45-65 years in good health. The sample comprised CD8+ T cells sorted from blood.

The CDR3 nucleotides are TGTGCCAGCAGCGTAGCGGCGGGGGCCAGTGCTGATAGGGCTGAAGCTTTCTTT. Residues: CASSVAAGASADRAEAFF. The chain combines TRBV7-6 with TRBJ1-1; possible D gene TRBD1, 6 bases. The CDR3 contains 18 residues. Germline CDR1 and CDR2: SGHVS and FNYEAQ. The whole variable domain, remainder taken from reference TRBV7-6 and TRBJ1-1, is GAGVSQSPRYKVTKRGQDVALRCDPISGHVSLYWYRQALGQGPEFLTYFNYEAQQDKSGLPNDRFSAERPEGSISTLTIQRTEQRDSAMYRCASSVAAGASADRAEAFFGQGTRLTVV.